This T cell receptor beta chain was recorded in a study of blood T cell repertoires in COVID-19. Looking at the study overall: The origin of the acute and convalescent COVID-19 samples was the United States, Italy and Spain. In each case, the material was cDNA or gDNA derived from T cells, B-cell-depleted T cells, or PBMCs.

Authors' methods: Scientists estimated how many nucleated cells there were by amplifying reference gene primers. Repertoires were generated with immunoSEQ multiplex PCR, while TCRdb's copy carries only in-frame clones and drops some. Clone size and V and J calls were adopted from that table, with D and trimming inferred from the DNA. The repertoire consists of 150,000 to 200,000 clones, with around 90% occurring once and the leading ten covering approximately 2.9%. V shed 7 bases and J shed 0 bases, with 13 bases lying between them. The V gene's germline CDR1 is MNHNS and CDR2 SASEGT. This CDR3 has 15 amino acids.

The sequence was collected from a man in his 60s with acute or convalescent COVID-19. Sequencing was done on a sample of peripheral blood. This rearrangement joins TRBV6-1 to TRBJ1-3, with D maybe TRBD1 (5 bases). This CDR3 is CASTQGDSSGNTIYF. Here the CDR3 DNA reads TGTGCCAGCACCCAAGGGGACTCCTCTGGAAACACCATATATTTT.